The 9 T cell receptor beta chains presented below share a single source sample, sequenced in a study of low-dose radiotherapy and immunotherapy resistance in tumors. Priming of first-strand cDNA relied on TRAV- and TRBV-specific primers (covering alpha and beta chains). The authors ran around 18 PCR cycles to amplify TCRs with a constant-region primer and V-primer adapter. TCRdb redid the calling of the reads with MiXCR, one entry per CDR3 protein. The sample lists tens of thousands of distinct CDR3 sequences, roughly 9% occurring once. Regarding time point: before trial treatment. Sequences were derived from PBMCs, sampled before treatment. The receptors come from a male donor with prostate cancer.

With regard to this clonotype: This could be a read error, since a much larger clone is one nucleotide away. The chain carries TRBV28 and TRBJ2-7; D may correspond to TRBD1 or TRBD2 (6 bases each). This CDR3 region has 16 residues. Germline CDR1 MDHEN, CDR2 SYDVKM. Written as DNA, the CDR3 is TGTGCCAGCAGTTACGGGTTTTTAGGGGGAGGCTACGGGCAGTACTTC. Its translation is CASSYGFLGGGYGQYF.

CDR3 coding DNA: TGTGCCAGCAGCCTCGTTCGAGCGGGCGAGTACGAGCAGTACTTC. Protein sequence: CASSLVRAGEYEQYF. V and J are TRBV5-3 and TRBJ2-7, with D possibly TRBD2 on 6 matching bases. TRBV5-3 is an ORF, with its function uncertain. V dropped 8 bases and J dropped 4 bases, with 22 bases sitting between them. This CDR3 is built from 15 residues.

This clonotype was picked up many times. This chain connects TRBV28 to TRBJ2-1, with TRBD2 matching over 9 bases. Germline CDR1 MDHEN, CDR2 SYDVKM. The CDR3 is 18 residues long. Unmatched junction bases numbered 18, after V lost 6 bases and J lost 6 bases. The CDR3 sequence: CASSLIPPIAGVVNEQFF. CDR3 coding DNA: TGTGCCAGCAGCCTTATCCCCCCCATAGCGGGAGTTGTCAATGAGCAGTTCTTC.

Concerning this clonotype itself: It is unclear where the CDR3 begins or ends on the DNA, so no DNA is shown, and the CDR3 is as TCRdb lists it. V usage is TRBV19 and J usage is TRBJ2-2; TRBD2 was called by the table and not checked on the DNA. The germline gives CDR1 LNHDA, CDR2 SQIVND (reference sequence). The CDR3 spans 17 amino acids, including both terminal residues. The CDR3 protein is CASRRGGSIYGGELFFF.

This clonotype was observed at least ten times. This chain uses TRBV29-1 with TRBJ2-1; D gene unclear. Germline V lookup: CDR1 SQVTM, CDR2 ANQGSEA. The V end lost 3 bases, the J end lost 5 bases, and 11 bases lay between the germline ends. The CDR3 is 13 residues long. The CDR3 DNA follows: TGCAGCGTTGATGCTCCAGGCGACAATGAGCAGTTCTTC. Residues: CSVDAPGDNEQFF.

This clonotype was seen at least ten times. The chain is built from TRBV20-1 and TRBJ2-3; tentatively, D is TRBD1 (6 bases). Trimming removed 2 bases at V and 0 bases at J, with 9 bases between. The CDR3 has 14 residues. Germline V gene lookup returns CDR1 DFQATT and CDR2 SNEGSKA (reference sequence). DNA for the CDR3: TGCAGTGCTAGATTCAGGGGAAGCACAGATACGCAGTATTTT. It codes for CSARFRGSTDTQYF.

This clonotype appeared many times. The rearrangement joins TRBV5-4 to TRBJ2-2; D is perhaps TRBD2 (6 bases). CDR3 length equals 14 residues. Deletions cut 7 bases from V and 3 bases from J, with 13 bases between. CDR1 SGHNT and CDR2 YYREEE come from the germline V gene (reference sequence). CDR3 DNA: TGTGCCAGCGGGAACCGGGAGTACACCGGGGAGCTGTTTTTT. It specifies CASGNREYTGELFF.

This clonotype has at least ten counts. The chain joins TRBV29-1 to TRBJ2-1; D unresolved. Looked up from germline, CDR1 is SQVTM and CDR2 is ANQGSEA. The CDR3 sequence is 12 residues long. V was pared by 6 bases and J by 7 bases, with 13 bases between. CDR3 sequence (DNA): TGCAGCGTCGGCGGATACGAGAATGAGCAGTTCTTC. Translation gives CSVGGYENEQFF.

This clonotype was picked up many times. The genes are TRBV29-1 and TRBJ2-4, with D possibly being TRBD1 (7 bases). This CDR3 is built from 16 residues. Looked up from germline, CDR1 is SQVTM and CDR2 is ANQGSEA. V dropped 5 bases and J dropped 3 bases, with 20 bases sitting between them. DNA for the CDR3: TGCAGCGTTTCCTTAATGAACAGGGGAGGCAAAAACATTCAGTACTTC. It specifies CSVSLMNRGGKNIQYF.